The source of this T cell receptor beta chain is a study of T cells in Graves' hyperthyroidism and ophthalmopathy. Background on the study: Any treatment followed the collection of peripheral blood at initial diagnosis.

RNA transcripts gave rise to amplified TCR beta CDR3 regions. The HTBI set primed first-round TCR CDR3 RT-PCR. TCRdb independently ran MiXCR on the multiplex PCR reads; one entry per CDR3 protein. The sample includes more than 550,000 distinct CDR3 sequences, under 20% of them seen just once. This clonotype appeared a few times. PBMCs were collected from an approximately 10 ml volume of fresh peripheral blood. This clonotype originated in a woman aged 50 to 65 with Graves' hyperthyroidism that later progressed to Graves' ophthalmopathy. The sequenced sample consisted of blood.

CDR3 DNA: TGTGCCAGCAGCTTTCCACCTTCGACGGGGAACACTGAAGCTTTCTTT. Its translation: CASSFPPSTGNTEAFF. The V call is TRBV7-6, the J call TRBJ1-1; the D is unclear. The CDR3 runs 16 residues. CDR1 is SGHVS, CDR2 FNYEAQ, per germline. V was pared by 3 bases and J by 1 base, with 15 bases between. The variable domain in full, completed from reference TRBV7-6 and TRBJ1-1, reads GAGVSQSPRYKVTKRGQDVALRCDPISGHVSLYWYRQALGQGPEFLTYFNYEAQQDKSGLPNDRFSAERPEGSISTLTIQRTEQRDSAMYRCASSFPPSTGNTEAFFGQGTRLTVV.